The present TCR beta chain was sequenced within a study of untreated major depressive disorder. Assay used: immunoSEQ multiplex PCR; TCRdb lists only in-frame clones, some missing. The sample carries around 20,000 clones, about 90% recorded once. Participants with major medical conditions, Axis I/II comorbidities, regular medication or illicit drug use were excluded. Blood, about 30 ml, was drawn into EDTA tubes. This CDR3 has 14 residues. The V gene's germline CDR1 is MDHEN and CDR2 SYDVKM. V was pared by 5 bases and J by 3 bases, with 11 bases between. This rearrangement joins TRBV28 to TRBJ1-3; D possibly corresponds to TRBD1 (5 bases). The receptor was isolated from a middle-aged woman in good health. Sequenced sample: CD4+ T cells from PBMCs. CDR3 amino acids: CASSQSGRGNTIYF. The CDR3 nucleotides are TGTGCCAGCAGTCAATCGGGACGTGGAAACACCATATATTTT.